This T cell receptor beta chain was captured by sequencing in a study of post-analysis software for immune sequencing data. Unique molecular identifiers were present in the TCR beta cDNA libraries. In TCRdb, the PCR reads were re-called with MiXCR into one record per CDR3 protein. Of approximately 360,000 distinct CDR3 sequences detected, roughly 30% appear once; the ten largest clones hold around an eighth. Germline CDR1 and CDR2: SGHRS and YFSETQ. CDR3 length: 13 residues. Germline trimming cut 4 bases from V and 11 bases from J; bases unmatched to any gene: 10. Worth noting for this clonotype: Antigen specificity is unknown.

Whole-study results and caveats: Compared with controls, patients had more of about five TRBV segments, including TRBV5-6, TRBV5-1 and TRBV20-1. Strong same-batch co-clustering of samples appeared with F measure clustering.

The chain links TRBV5-1 to TRBJ2-5; 8 bases line up with TRBD1. Sequencing used blood. This receptor was obtained from a girl aged 10-17 years with multiple sclerosis. This CDR3 reads CASSHPDRAEQYF. The DNA of the CDR3 is TGCGCCAGCAGCCACCCGGACAGGGCAGAGCAGTACTTC.